This T cell receptor beta chain was documented in a study of blood T cell repertoires in COVID-19. Across the whole study: Acute and convalescent COVID-19 samples came from the United States, Italy and Spain.

In the original workflow: Researchers report that nucleated cell counts were estimated from reference gene primer amplification. Method: immunoSEQ multiplex PCR; TCRdb's copy keeps in-frame clones and lacks some. The DNA was the basis for D and trimming; V, J and clone size are from that table. The sample holds around 250,000 clones, approximately 92% seen once. The receptor's source is a woman aged 40 to 55 who had recovered from COVID-19. The specimen sequenced was peripheral blood.

The chain's CDR3 is CASSDSSGLDTQYF. The CDR3 nucleotides read TGTGCCAGCAGTGACTCATCCGGCTTGGATACGCAGTATTTT. The V and J genes are TRBV28 and TRBJ2-3; D gene uncertain. CDR3 length: 14 amino acids. Germline V gene data show CDR1 as MDHEN and CDR2 as SYDVKM. V dropped 5 bases and J dropped 6 bases, with 15 bases sitting between them.